This TCR beta chain comes out of a study of OX40 agonist ivuxolimab in advanced cancers. For the study in its entirety: Ivuxolimab was an agonistic, fully human IgG2 monoclonal antibody directed against OX40 (CD134), a costimulatory receptor. Intravenous ivuxolimab was administered to patients every 2 weeks at six dose levels: 0.01, 0.1, 0.3, 1.5, 3 and 10 mg/kg. Of the 50 to 55 dose-escalation patients, hepatocellular carcinoma was present in around 20, melanoma in some 15, renal cell carcinoma in 9 and head and neck cancer in 9. In the dose-escalation cohort, 82.7% of patients were male, and the mean age was approximately 55 years, with a range of 23 to 79. Prior anti-PD-1, anti-PD-L1 or anti-CTLA-4 therapy was permitted, and about 40% of dose-escalation patients had received checkpoint inhibitors. Partial responses occurred in three dose-escalation patients: two with cutaneous melanoma and one with hepatocellular carcinoma. Peripheral TCRbeta sequencing aimed to test whether ivuxolimab altered TCR sequence diversity and caused clonal T-cell expansion. The monotherapy dose-escalation portion (N of about 57 patients) of the phase I ivuxolimab trial is reported in the paper. Results the study describes overall, beyond this receptor: The antigen specificity of the peripheral T cells that underwent clonal expansion was not determined. After ivuxolimab, CD8+ T cells had more expanded clones than CD4+ T cells on average. In the 0.1-3.0 mg/kg groups, partial responders had among the lowest normalized peripheral clonal expansion, particularly in CD8+ T cells. Low levels of normalized T-cell clonal expansion were also seen in some nonresponding patients. At doses from 0.1 to 3.0 mg/kg, clonal expansion was seen in both CD4+ and CD8+ blood T cells between baseline and week 6.

The trial excluded patients who had a history of autoimmune disease or were on systemic immunosuppression. Peripheral blood for TCR sequencing was collected from all dose cohorts at baseline, on cycle 4 day 1, and on cycle 7 day 1. Samples came from an open-label, multicenter, first-in-human phase I dose-escalation trial of ivuxolimab. Adults with locally advanced or metastatic head and neck squamous cell, hepatocellular, melanoma or renal cell carcinoma were enrolled in the trial. CD4+ and CD8+ T cells were sorted separately from peripheral blood before TCR sequencing. The CDR3 contains 13 residues, cysteine and phenylalanine counted. Just the 39-base CDR3 DNA is kept, in frame starting at base 1. CDR1 and CDR2 (KGHSH, LQKENI) derive from the germline V gene. For this chain, trimming is 6 bases at the V end and 3 bases at the J end, and the number of junction bases without a gene match is 5. As concerns this clone: Its antigen has not been determined. No much larger clone is present one base from it, and per-base qualities are unavailable.

Genomic DNA was isolated from the sorted cells so that the TCRbeta CDR3 region could be sequenced. TCRbeta CDR3 regions were sequenced using the immunoSEQ Assay. Here the immuneACCESS table is served through TCRdb, limited to in-frame sequences with V and J called. Missing clones are a known gap in these copies; in checked studies unresolved V genes cover under half, and the rest lacks a known reason. The sample profile shows roughly 70,000 clones; approximately 90% of them were found once. The top ten hold roughly 0.5% of the sample. The chain is made from TRBV18 and TRBJ2-7, and 7 junctional nucleotides match TRBD1. The receptor was isolated from an adult with an advanced solid tumor such as melanoma, head and neck, liver or kidney cancer. The sequenced sample was CD4+ or CD8+ T cells sorted from blood, obtained in a trial of the OX40 agonist ivuxolimab. The encoded CDR3 is CASSPGTVYEQYF. The nucleotide sequence is given as TGTGCCAGCTCCCCCGGGACAGTCTACGAGCAGTACTTC.